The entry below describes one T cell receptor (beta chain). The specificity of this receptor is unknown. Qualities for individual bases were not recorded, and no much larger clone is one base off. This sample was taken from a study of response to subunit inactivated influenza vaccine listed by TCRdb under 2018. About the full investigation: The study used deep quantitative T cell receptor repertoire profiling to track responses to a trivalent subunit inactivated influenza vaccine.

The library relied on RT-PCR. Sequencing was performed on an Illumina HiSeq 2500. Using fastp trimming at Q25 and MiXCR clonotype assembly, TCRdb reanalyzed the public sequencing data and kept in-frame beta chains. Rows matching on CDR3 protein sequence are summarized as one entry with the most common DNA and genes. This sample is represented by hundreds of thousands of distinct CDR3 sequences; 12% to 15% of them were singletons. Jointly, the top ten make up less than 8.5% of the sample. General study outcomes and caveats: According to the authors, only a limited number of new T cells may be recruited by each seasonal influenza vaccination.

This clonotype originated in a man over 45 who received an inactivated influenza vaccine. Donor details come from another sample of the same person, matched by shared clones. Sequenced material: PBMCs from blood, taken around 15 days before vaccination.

The CDR3 reads CATRSNTGELFF. The nucleotides are TGTGCCACCAGGTCAAACACCGGGGAGCTGTTTTTT. The chain is made from TRBV11-2 and TRBJ2-2, with the D gene not clear enough to name. There are 12 amino acids in the CDR3, from cysteine to phenylalanine inclusive. Only the CDR3 region is kept as DNA, spanning 36 bases read in frame from base 1. CDR1 SGHAT and CDR2 FQNNGV are derived from the germline V gene. Trimming costs V 10 bases and J 2 bases, and their ends lie 8 bases apart.